Following are 6 T cell receptor beta chains from one sample sequenced in a study of cytomegalovirus exposure and HLA in healthy donors. Primers: 60 Vbeta forward and 13 Jbeta reverse. Sequencing used immunoSEQ multiplex PCR; TCRdb keeps in-frame clones, though not all of them. Found here are around 130,000 clones, 81% of them singletons; the top ten hold 5.5% to 7%. Specimen: PBMCs. The origin of the receptors is a woman between 40 and 50 years old in good health and CMV-seropositive.

The chain couples TRBV19 to TRBJ1-2, with D perhaps matching TRBD1 (6 bases). Trimming shortened V by 1 base and J by 2 bases, and 11 bases separated the two germline ends. Germline CDR1 reads LNHDA; CDR2 reads SQIVND (reference sequence). The CDR3 runs 15 residues. In DNA, the CDR3 is TGTGCCAGTAGTATAGGCTCGGACAGCAACTATGGCTACACCTTC. Its protein is CASSIGSDSNYGYTF.

The J gene is TRBJ1-1, the V gene TRBV25-1, with D possibly TRBD1 on 6 matching bases. Germline CDR1 is MGHDK and CDR2 is SYGVNS. The V end lost 3 bases, the J end lost 1 base, and 9 bases lay between the germline ends. The CDR3 consists of 14 residues. The CDR3 bases are TGTGCCAGCAGTGACATACAGGGGAACACTGAAGCTTTCTTT. It yields the protein CASSDIQGNTEAFF.

This CDR3 is CASSPLAGANTEAFF. The CDR3 DNA sequence: TGTGCCAGCTCACCCCTGGCAGGGGCGAACACTGAAGCTTTCTTT. The chain uses TRBV18 and TRBJ1-1; tentatively, D is TRBD1 (6 bases). The length of the CDR3 is 15 residues. CDR1 and CDR2 from the germline V gene are KGHSH and LQKENI. V dropped 3 bases and J dropped 1 base, with 12 bases sitting between them.

In this sample, this clone turned up a few times. The V call is TRBV27, the J call TRBJ2-6; 9 positions match TRBD1. Trimming removed 2 bases from V and 0 bases from J; junction bases left unmatched: 5. The CDR3 runs to 18 residues. Germline values: CDR1 MNHEY, CDR2 SMNVEV (reference sequence). The CDR3 DNA sequence: TGTGCCAGCAGTTTACTGACAGGGGGTAGCTCTGGGGCCAACGTCCTGACTTTC. As protein: CASSLLTGGSSGANVLTF.

The rearrangement uses TRBV5-6 and TRBJ2-6; D may be TRBD1 (5 bases). This CDR3 contains 17 residues. Germline V gene lookup returns CDR1 SGHDT and CDR2 YYEEEE. The V and J ends lost 1 base and 3 bases respectively, with 14 bases between them. Here the CDR3 DNA reads TGTGCCAGCAGCTTGTGGGCCAGGGAAGGTGGGGCCAACGTCCTGACTTTC. It yields the protein CASSLWAREGGANVLTF.

This chain connects TRBV9 to TRBJ2-7; TRBD2 aligns across 16 bases. Looked up from germline, CDR1 is SGDLS and CDR2 is YYNGEE. With V trimmed by 3 bases and J by 4 bases, 10 bases remained unmatched. The CDR3 is 18 amino acids. As DNA, the CDR3 is TGTGCCAGCAGCGCCCAGGTGGGGACTAGCGGGAGGGGGTACGAGCAGTACTTC. Encoded protein: CASSAQVGTSGRGYEQYF.